Detailed here is one T cell receptor (beta chain). CDR3 size: 15 residues. J lost 6 bases, V lost 6 bases, and 8 bases had no gene match. CDR1 and CDR2 from the germline V gene are SGHTA and FQGNSA. The sample originates from a study of shared clonotypes between healthy human individuals. Repertoires were generated with immunoSEQ multiplex PCR, while TCRdb's copy carries only in-frame clones and drops some. This sample has 2 million to 2.5 million clones, with approximately 94% found just once. The sequenced sample was naive CD4+ T cells sorted from blood. Subset defined: CD45RA+ positively selected. The clonotype comes from a man between 18 and 29 years old in good health. The chain couples TRBV7-2 to TRBJ2-3, with 11 bases lining up with TRBD2. The DNA of the CDR3 is TGTGCCAGCAGTATCCAACTAGCGGGAGCGGATACGCAGTATTTT. This encodes CASSIQLAGADTQYF.